This TCR beta chain was identified in a study of identical twins. Carrying unique molecular identifiers, the cDNA also gained a universal primer site through template switching. TCRdb itself ran the 5' RACE reads through MiXCR, one entry per CDR3 protein. Found here are about 700,000 distinct CDR3 sequences, roughly 6% of them singletons; the top ten hold approximately 1.6%. This clonotype was found a few times. Its antigen remains unidentified. Germline V gives CDR1 SGHVS, CDR2 FQNEAQ. V trimming: 1 base; J trimming: 0 bases; junction bases outside the gene matches: 4. The CDR3 has 18 amino acids. Study findings and constraints: Analyses of zero insertions could, in part, be confounded by invariant MAIT and iNKT cells.

The material sequenced was naive T cells sorted from blood. The rearrangement uses TRBV7-8 and TRBJ2-6, with 9 bases that match TRBD1. The source is a man aged 18-30 years in good health. CDR3 region: CASSLGTGVISGANVLTF. The CDR3 DNA reads TGTGCCAGCAGCTTAGGGACAGGGGTAATCTCTGGGGCCAACGTCCTGACTTTC. Together with reference TRBV7-8 and TRBJ2-6, the CDR3 gives the full variable domain: GAGVSQSPRYKVAKRGQDVALRCDPISGHVSLFWYQQALGQGPEFLTYFQNEAQLDKSGLPSDRFFAERPEGSVSTLKIQRTQQEDSAVYLCASSLGTGVISGANVLTFGAGSRLTVL.